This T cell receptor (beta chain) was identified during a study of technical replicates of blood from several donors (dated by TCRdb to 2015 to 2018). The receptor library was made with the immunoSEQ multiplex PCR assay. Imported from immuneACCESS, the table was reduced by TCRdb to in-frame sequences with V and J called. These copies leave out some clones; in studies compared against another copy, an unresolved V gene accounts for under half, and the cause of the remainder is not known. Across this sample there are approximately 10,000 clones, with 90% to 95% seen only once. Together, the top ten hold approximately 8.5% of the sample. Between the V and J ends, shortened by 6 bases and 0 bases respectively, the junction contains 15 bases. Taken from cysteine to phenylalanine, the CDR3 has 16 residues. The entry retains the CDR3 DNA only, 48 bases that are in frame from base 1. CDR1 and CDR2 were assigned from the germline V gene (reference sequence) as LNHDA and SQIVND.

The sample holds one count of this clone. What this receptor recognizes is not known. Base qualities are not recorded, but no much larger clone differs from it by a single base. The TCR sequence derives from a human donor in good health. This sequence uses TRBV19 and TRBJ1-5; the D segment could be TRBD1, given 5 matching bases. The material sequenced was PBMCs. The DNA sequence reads TGTGCCAGTAGCCTTGACAGACTGGATAGCAATCAGCCCCAGCATTTT. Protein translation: CASSLDRLDSNQPQHF.